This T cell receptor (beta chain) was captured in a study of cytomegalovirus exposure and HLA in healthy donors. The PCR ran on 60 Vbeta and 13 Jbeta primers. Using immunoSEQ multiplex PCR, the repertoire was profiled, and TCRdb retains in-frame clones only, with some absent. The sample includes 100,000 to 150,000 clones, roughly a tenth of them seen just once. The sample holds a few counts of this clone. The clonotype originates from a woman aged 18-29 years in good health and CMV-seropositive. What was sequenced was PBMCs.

The CDR3 here is CASSEWGPGGKGYTF. Written as DNA, the CDR3 is TGTGCCAGCAGTGAATGGGGACCTGGAGGGAAGGGCTACACCTTC. The V and J genes are TRBV6-1 and TRBJ1-2; a weak D match, TRBD1 (5 bases). This CDR3 has 15 residues. The ends were cut back, 2 bases at V and 8 bases at J, with 18 bases in the middle. Germline V lookup: CDR1 MNHNS, CDR2 SASEGT.